This T cell receptor (beta chain) was identified in a study of T cell changes during pregnancy in multiple sclerosis. Assay: immunoSEQ multiplex PCR; the TCRdb copy retains only in-frame clones and omits some. Found here are fewer than 90,000 clones, just under 95% of them singletons; the top ten hold under 0.85%. The specimen was peripheral blood, collected in the third trimester of pregnancy. The receptor's source is a female donor with multiple sclerosis, enrolled in a pregnancy study.

The CDR3 DNA reads as TGTGCAAGTCGCTTAGAAGGCGGGAGGGCCTTCGCTGAGCAGTTCTTC. It codes for CASRLEGGRAFAEQFF. The chain combines TRBV12-2 with TRBJ2-1; TRBD2, the table's D call, was not compared with the DNA. TRBV12-2 is a pseudogene locus. This CDR3 has 16 residues.